The 25 T cell receptor beta chains given below trace back to one sample, sequenced in a study of blood T cell repertoires in COVID-19. The repertoire was sequenced with immunoSEQ multiplex PCR; TCRdb's copy has only in-frame clones and lacks some. Among fewer than 300,000 clones listed, about 91% were seen once. Sequencing was carried out using peripheral blood. The receptors shown here come from a person aged 18 to 30 with COVID-19, enrolled during active disease.

V usage is TRBV9 and J usage is TRBJ2-7, with TRBD1 identical over 10 bases. Germline CDR1 SGDLS, CDR2 YYNGEE. This CDR3 has 13 residues. The ends lost 6 bases at V and 5 bases at J; junction bases unmatched: 5. The CDR3: CASKGQGSHEQYF. CDR3 DNA sequence: TGTGCCAGCAAGGGACAGGGGTCCCACGAGCAGTACTTC. Based on the CDR3 plus reference TRBV9 and TRBJ2-7, the full variable domain is DSGVTQTPKHLITATGQRVTLRCSPRSGDLSVYWYQQSLDQGLQFLIQYYNGEERAKGNILERFSAQQFPDLHSELNLSSLELGDSALYFCASKGQGSHEQYFGPGTRLTVT.

The chain has TRBV5-1 and TRBJ1-3; 8 nucleotides line up with TRBD1. The CDR3 sequence is 14 residues long. The trim removed 3 bases at V and 14 bases at J, leaving 13 bases unmatched. The germline V gene has CDR1 SGHRS and CDR2 YFSETQ. The CDR3 spells CASSWDRPPSVLYF. CDR3 coding DNA: TGCGCCAGCAGCTGGGACAGGCCCCCTTCTGTCCTATATTTT.

V gene TRBV10-3 combines with J gene TRBJ2-1; 13 nucleotides align to TRBD2. V trimming: 11 bases; J trimming: 7 bases; junction bases outside the gene matches: 14. In germline, CDR1 is ENHRY, CDR2 SYGVKD. CDR3 length equals 16 residues. The CDR3 DNA reads TGTGCCTCCTCGGGACTAGCGGGGACCAACTTAAATGAGCAGTTCTTC. Translation gives CASSGLAGTNLNEQFF.

This clone has a single count. The chain recombines TRBV27 with TRBJ2-3; 9 bases line up with TRBD2. The germline V gene encodes CDR1 MNHEY and CDR2 SMNVEV (reference sequence). V trimming: 3 bases; J trimming: 6 bases; junction bases outside the gene matches: 7. The CDR3 sequence is 15 residues long. The CDR3 region has the DNA TGTGCCAGCAGTTTCGCCGGGACTAGCCCCGATACGCAGTATTTT. It is translated as CASSFAGTSPDTQYF.

The chain combines TRBV6-6 with TRBJ2-1; D gene uncertain. The length of the CDR3 is 11 residues. Deletions cut 8 bases from V and 2 bases from J, with 4 bases between. Looked up from germline, CDR1 is MNHNY and CDR2 is SVGAGI (reference sequence). Here the CDR3 reads CASSAYNEQFF. CDR3 nucleotides: TGTGCCAGCTCGGCCTACAATGAGCAGTTCTTC.

J is TRBJ2-4 and V is TRBV24-1, with 7 bases identical to TRBD1. The CDR3 runs to 13 residues. Losses at the gene ends were 7 bases for V and 2 bases for J; bases not matched to a gene: 1. Germline V lookup: CDR1 KGHDR, CDR2 SFDVKD. The DNA for the CDR3 is TGTGCCACCAGAGGGGGCCCCAAAAACATTCAGTACTTC. Its translation: CATRGGPKNIQYF.

This chain joins TRBV14 and TRBJ2-7; 11 positions agree with TRBD2. With 4 bases clipped from V and 2 bases from J, the junction kept 4 bases outside the gene matches. Germline V CDR1 and CDR2: SGHDN, FVKESK. The CDR3 sequence is 15 residues long. The CDR3 reads CASSRSGRGTYEQYF. The CDR3 DNA sequence: TGTGCCAGCAGCCGTAGCGGGAGGGGCACCTACGAGCAGTACTTC.

The chain uses TRBV7-9 and TRBJ1-6; no reliable D call. The germline V and J ends were trimmed by 1 base and 10 bases, with 11 bases remaining between them. Germline lookup yields CDR1 SEHNR and CDR2 FQNEAQ (reference sequence). The CDR3 runs to 14 residues. Here the CDR3 reads CASSLGDNQSPLHF. CDR3 bases: TGTGCCAGCAGCTTAGGAGACAATCAATCACCCCTCCACTTT. The full variable domain, rest sourced from reference TRBV7-9 and TRBJ1-6, is DTGVSQNPRHKITKRGQNVTFRCDPISEHNRLYWYRQTLGQGPEFLTYFQNEAQLEKSRLLSDRFSAERPKGSFSTLEIQRTEQGDSAMYLCASSLGDNQSPLHFGNGTRLTVT.

The rearrangement uses TRBV3-1 (or the pseudogene TRBV3-2) and TRBJ2-7, with a tentative D call TRBD2 (6 bases). Trimming took 0 bases from V and 0 from J, leaving 9 bases between them. This CDR3 spans 15 amino acids. Germline CDR1 and CDR2: LGHDT and YNNKEL (reference sequence). The CDR3 DNA reads as TGTGCCAGCAGCCAAGAGGAGGGCTACTCCTACGAGCAGTACTTC. Translating it yields CASSQEEGYSYEQYF.

The chain employs TRBV28 and TRBJ2-7, with no clear D. V lost 1 base and J lost 0, with 13 bases in between. Germline V lookup: CDR1 MDHEN, CDR2 SYDVKM. There are 16 residues in the CDR3. CDR3 residues: CASSLLLEVSSYEQYF. The CDR3 region has the DNA TGTGCCAGCAGTTTATTGTTAGAGGTTAGCTCCTACGAGCAGTACTTC.

This clone was counted once. The chain employs TRBV6-6 and TRBJ2-2; TRBD2 is a possible D gene (5 bases). The CDR3 is 13 residues long. V lost 5 bases and J 6 bases, leaving 10 bases between the germline ends. Germline-derived CDR1 and CDR2 are MNHNY and SVGAGI (reference sequence). The CDR3 spells CASSPRLPGELFF. Written as DNA, the CDR3 is TGTGCCAGCAGTCCCCGACTACCCGGGGAGCTGTTTTTT.

The chain combines TRBV7-9 with TRBJ2-3; no definite D call. The germline gives CDR1 SEHNR, CDR2 FQNEAQ (reference sequence). Trimming shortened V by 7 bases and J by 6 bases, and 8 bases separated the two germline ends. The CDR3 loop spans 11 amino acids. CDR3 region: CASTEADTQYF. In nucleotides, the CDR3 is TGTGCCAGCACAGAGGCGGATACGCAGTATTTT.

The rearrangement joins TRBV2 to TRBJ2-7; the match to TRBD1 covers 10 bases. The trim removed 7 bases at V and 12 bases at J, leaving 15 bases unmatched. This CDR3 is built from 14 residues. Looked up from germline, CDR1 is SNHLY and CDR2 is FYNNEI. This CDR3 is CASTPTGGSYEPYF. CDR3 nucleotide sequence: TGTGCCAGCACCCCGACAGGGGGCTCCTACGAACCGTACTTC.

This clone was seen just once. The rearrangement links TRBV5-4 to TRBJ2-2, with TRBD2 matching over 8 bases. Germline-derived CDR1 and CDR2 are SGHNT and YYREEE (reference sequence). The J segment lost 1 base and the V segment lost 0 bases, leaving 2 bases of the junction unmatched. This CDR3 has 16 residues. The CDR3 is CASSLGTSLNTGELFF. The CDR3 DNA is TGTGCCAGCAGCTTGGGGACTAGCCTGAACACCGGGGAGCTGTTTTTT.

J is TRBJ2-1 and V is TRBV7-9; 8 bases align to TRBD2. Germline V gives CDR1 SEHNR, CDR2 FQNEAQ (reference sequence). The ends lost 6 bases at V and 4 bases at J; junction bases unmatched: 8. The CDR3 contains 15 residues. CDR3 amino acids: CASSLSGSGYNEQFF. CDR3 DNA sequence: TGTGCCAGCAGTTTAAGCGGGAGCGGATACAATGAGCAGTTCTTC.

The genes are TRBV10-2 and TRBJ1-1; 8 bases line up with TRBD1. V dropped 9 bases and J dropped 4; count of bases not matched to a gene: 10. Germline V gene data show CDR1 as WSHSY and CDR2 as SAAADI. The CDR3 has 14 amino acids. DNA of the CDR3: TGCGCCAGTCGTGCAGGGGGCGAGGGCACTGAAGCTTTCTTT. Encoded protein: CASRAGGEGTEAFF.

V and J are TRBV15 and TRBJ2-7; 7 positions match TRBD1. CDR3 length: 12 residues. Germline CDR1 LNHNV, CDR2 YYDKDF (reference sequence). J gave up 5 bases and V 5 bases, and 3 bases lay outside the gene matches. The CDR3 bases are TGTGCCACCAGCCGGGACAGCGACGAGCAGTACTTC. Translation: CATSRDSDEQYF.

This clone occurred once. The rearrangement uses TRBV27 and TRBJ2-5, with D perhaps matching TRBD1 (6 bases). Trimming cost V 4 bases and J 1 base, with 10 bases left between them. CDR3 length equals 14 residues. Germline lookup yields CDR1 MNHEY and CDR2 SMNVEV (reference sequence). The CDR3 coding sequence is TGTGCCAGCAGTTGGGGACACATCCAAGAGACCCAGTACTTC. Translated, it gives CASSWGHIQETQYF.

The chain carries TRBV27 and TRBJ2-1; 7 bases agree with TRBD1. V trimming: 4 bases; J trimming: 3 bases; junction bases outside the gene matches: 6. Looked up from germline, CDR1 is MNHEY and CDR2 is SMNVEV (reference sequence). The CDR3 loop spans 15 amino acids. CDR3 DNA: TGTGCCAGCAGTTCCTCAGGGGGTATCTACAATGAGCAGTTCTTC. Translating it yields CASSSSGGIYNEQFF.

This clone has only one observation. The chain carries TRBV5-1 and TRBJ2-2; tentative D call: TRBD2 (6 bases). Germline CDR1 SGHRS, CDR2 YFSETQ. The CDR3 loop spans 14 amino acids. Trimming took 6 bases from V and 0 from J, leaving 9 bases between them. Written as DNA, the CDR3 is TGCGCCAGCATCGGGACTTCGAACACCGGGGAGCTGTTTTTT. It is translated as CASIGTSNTGELFF.

The genes are TRBV2 and TRBJ1-1; D is undetermined. From germline, CDR1 is SNHLY and CDR2 FYNNEI. This CDR3 spans 12 amino acids. Trimming shortened V by 4 bases and J by 4 bases, and 7 bases separated the two germline ends. CDR3 DNA sequence: TGTGCCAGCAGTGGCTACGGCACTGAAGCTTTCTTT. This gives the protein CASSGYGTEAFF.

Worth noting for this clone: Other DNA sequences in the same sample also yield this CDR3. This sequence joins TRBV6-5 and TRBJ2-1; 11 bases are shared with TRBD2. V gave up 0 bases and J gave up 6 bases; unmatched junction bases: 4. CDR1 is MNHEY, CDR2 SVGAGI, per germline. The CDR3 totals 16 residues. The CDR3: CASSYSGTSGSNEQFF. CDR3 sequence (DNA): TGTGCCAGCAGTTACTCAGGCACTAGCGGGAGCAATGAGCAGTTCTTC.

The gene calls are TRBV7-9 and TRBJ2-7; TRBD2 is a possible D gene (6 bases). This CDR3 spans 13 amino acids. CDR1 is SEHNR, CDR2 FQNEAQ, per germline (reference sequence). V gave up 0 bases and J gave up 3 bases, with 6 bases separating them. CDR3 in DNA: TGTGCCAGCAGCTTAGCCGGGAGCTACGAGCAGTACTTC. Amino acids: CASSLAGSYEQYF.

The genes are TRBV2 and TRBJ2-1; no reliable D call. This CDR3 region has 11 residues. Germline CDR1 SNHLY, CDR2 FYNNEI. The ends were cut back, 10 bases at V and 6 bases at J, with 10 bases in the middle. Here the CDR3 DNA reads TGTGCCATCCTCCGTTTCAATGAGCAGTTCTTC. Translation: CAILRFNEQFF.

The V gene is TRBV7-2, the J gene TRBJ2-3, with a weak D call TRBD1 (5 bases). The CDR3 runs to 15 residues. Germline values: CDR1 SGHTA, CDR2 FQGNSA. V lost 0 bases to trimming and J lost 3 bases, with 10 bases between them. The CDR3 nucleotides are TGTGCCAGCAGCTTAGCAGGAACAGGTACAGATACGCAGTATTTT. It is translated as CASSLAGTGTDTQYF.